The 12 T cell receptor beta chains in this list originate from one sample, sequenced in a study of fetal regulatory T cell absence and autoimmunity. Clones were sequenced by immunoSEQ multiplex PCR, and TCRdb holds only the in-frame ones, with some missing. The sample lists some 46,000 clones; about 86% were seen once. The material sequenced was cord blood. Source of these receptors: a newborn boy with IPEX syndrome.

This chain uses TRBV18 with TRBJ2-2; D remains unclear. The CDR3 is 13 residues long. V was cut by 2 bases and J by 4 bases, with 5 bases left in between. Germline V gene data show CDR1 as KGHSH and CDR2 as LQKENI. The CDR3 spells CASSPSTTGELFF. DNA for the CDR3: TGTGCCAGCTCACCATCGACCACCGGGGAGCTGTTTTTT.

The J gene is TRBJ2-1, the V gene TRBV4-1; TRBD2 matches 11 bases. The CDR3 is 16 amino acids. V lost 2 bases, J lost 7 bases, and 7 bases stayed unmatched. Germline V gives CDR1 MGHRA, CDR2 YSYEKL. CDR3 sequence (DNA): TGCGCCAGCAGCCAAATTAGCGGGGGGGCTGGTAATGAGCAGTTCTTC. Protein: CASSQISGGAGNEQFF.

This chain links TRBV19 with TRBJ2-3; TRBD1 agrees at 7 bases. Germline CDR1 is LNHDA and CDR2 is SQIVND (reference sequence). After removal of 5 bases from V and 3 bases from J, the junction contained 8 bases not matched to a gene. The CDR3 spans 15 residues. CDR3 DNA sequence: TGTGCCAGTAGTCCAAAGACAGGGCCGACAGATACGCAGTATTTT. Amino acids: CASSPKTGPTDTQYF. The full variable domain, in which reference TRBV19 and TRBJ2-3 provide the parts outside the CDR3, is DGGITQSPKYLFRKEGQNVTLSCEQNLNHDAMYWYRQDPGQGLRLIYYSQIVNDFQKGDIAEGYSVSREKKESFPLTVTSAQKNPTAFYLCASSPKTGPTDTQYFGPGTRLTVL.

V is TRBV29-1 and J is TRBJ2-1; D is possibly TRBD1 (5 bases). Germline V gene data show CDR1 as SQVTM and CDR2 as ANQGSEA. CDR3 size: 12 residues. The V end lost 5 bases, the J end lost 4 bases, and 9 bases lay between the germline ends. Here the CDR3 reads CSVRQGYNEQFF. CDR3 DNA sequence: TGCAGCGTTCGGCAGGGTTACAATGAGCAGTTCTTC.

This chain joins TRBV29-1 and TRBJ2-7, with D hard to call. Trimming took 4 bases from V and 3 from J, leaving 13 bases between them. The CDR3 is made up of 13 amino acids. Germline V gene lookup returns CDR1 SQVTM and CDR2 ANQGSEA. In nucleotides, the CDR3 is TGCAGCGTTGTGGCAGCCCCAGACTACGAGCAGTACTTC. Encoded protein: CSVVAAPDYEQYF.

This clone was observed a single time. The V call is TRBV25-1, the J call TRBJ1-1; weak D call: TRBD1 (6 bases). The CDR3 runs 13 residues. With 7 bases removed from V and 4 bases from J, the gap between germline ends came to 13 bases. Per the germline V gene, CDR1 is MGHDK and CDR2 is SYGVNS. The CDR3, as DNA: TGTGCCAGCACCGGTGAAGGGGGCACTGAAGCTTTCTTT. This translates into CASTGEGGTEAFF.

This CDR3 reads CASSPRQGAYYNEQFF. The DNA for the CDR3 is TGCGCCAGCAGCCCAAGACAGGGGGCGTATTACAATGAGCAGTTCTTC. V is TRBV5-1 and J is TRBJ2-1, with 10 bases fitting TRBD1. This CDR3 has 16 amino acids. CDR1 is SGHRS and CDR2 is YFSETQ in the germline V gene. The V segment lost 4 bases and the J segment 4 bases; nucleotides outside the gene matches: 8.

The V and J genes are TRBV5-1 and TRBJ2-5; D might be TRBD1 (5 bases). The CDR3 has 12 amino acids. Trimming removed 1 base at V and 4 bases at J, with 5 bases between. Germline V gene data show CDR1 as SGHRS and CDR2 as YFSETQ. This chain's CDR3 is CASSLQGETQYF. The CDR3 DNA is TGCGCCAGCAGCTTGCAGGGAGAGACCCAGTACTTC.

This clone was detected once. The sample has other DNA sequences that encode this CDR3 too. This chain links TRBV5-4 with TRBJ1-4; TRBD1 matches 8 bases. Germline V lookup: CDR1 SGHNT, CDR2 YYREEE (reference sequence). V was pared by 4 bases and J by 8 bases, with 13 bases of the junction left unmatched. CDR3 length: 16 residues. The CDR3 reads CASSPGQGRVGEKLFF. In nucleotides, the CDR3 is TGTGCCAGCAGCCCTGGACAGGGCAGGGTTGGGGAAAAACTGTTTTTT.

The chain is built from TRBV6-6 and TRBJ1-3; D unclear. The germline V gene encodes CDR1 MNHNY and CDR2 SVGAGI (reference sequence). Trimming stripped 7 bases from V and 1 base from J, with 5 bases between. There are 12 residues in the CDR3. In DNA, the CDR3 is TGTGCCAGCAAGAGTTCTGGAAACACCATATATTTT. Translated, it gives CASKSSGNTIYF.

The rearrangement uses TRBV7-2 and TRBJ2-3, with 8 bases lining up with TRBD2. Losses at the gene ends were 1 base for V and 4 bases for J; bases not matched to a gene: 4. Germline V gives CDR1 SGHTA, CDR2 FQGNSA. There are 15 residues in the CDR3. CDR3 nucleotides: TGTGCCAGCAGCTTAGGGCCGGGGGGGGCAGATACGCAGTATTTT. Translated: CASSLGPGGADTQYF.

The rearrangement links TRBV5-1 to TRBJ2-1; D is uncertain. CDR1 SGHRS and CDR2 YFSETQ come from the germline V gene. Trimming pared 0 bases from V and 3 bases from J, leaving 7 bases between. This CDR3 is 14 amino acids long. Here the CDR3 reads CASSLGDLYNEQFF. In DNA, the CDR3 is TGCGCCAGCAGCTTGGGAGATCTCTACAATGAGCAGTTCTTC.